The source of this TCR beta chain is a study of T cell responses to AZD1222 COVID-19 vaccine. This clone turned up a few times. CDR3 length: 13 amino acids. Trimming cost V 3 bases and J 6 bases, with 12 bases left between them. Germline V gene data show CDR1 as SGHVS and CDR2 as FQNEAQ. Generated by immunoSEQ multiplex PCR, the TCRdb table keeps only in-frame clones and is missing some. The sample records 75,000 to 80,000 clones, over 60% being singletons. This TCR came from an adult who received the MenACWY meningococcal vaccine as a control. V and J are TRBV7-8 and TRBJ2-7; a weak D match, TRBD1 (6 bases). The input for sequencing was peripheral blood, taken 28 days after the second dose of the MenACWY control vaccine. This CDR3 is CASSFQGNGEQYF. The CDR3 DNA reads TGTGCCAGCAGCTTCCAGGGGAACGGCGAGCAGTACTTC. Full variable domain (missing parts from reference TRBV7-8 and TRBJ2-7): GAGVSQSPRYKVAKRGQDVALRCDPISGHVSLFWYQQALGQGPEFLTYFQNEAQLDKSGLPSDRFFAERPEGSVSTLKIQRTQQEDSAVYLCASSFQGNGEQYFGPGTRLTVT.